This T cell receptor (beta chain) appears in the sequencing data of a study of blood T cell repertoires in COVID-19. Study-wide context: The United States, Italy and Spain provided the acute and convalescent COVID-19 samples. From T cells, B-cell-depleted T cells, or PBMCs came the material, which was cDNA or gDNA.

In the original processing: Researchers report that nucleated cell counts were estimated from reference gene primer amplification. Measured with immunoSEQ multiplex PCR; TCRdb has only the in-frame clones, and not every one. V and J calls and clone size are those listed in that table; D and trimming were worked out from the DNA. The table lists around 52,000 clones, about 86% of them singletons, with about 5.2% in the top ten. The receptor comes from a human donor in a cohort sampled during active COVID-19. The sequenced material came from peripheral blood.

The CDR3 DNA sequence: TGTGCCTGGTCCAATACAGGGGTCCATGGCTACACCTTC. Residues: CAWSNTGVHGYTF. The V call is TRBV30, the J call TRBJ1-2; 7 nucleotides line up with TRBD1. V gave up 5 bases and J gave up 6 bases; unmatched junction bases: 9. Per the germline V gene, CDR1 is GTSNPN and CDR2 is SVGIG (reference sequence). This CDR3 is built from 13 residues.